This T cell receptor beta chain stems from a study of blood T cell repertoires in COVID-19. Study summary: Acute-phase and convalescent COVID-19 samples originated in the United States, Italy and Spain. PBMCs, B-cell-depleted T cells, or T cells provided the cDNA or gDNA that made up the material.

Germline V gene lookup returns CDR1 SNHLY and CDR2 FYNNEI. V was clipped by 4 bases and J by 3 bases; unmatched bases: 11. The CDR3 consists of 16 residues. Original processing methods: For nucleated cells, counts were estimated from reference gene primer amplification. Data came from immunoSEQ multiplex PCR; TCRdb stores just in-frame clones and leaves some out. V and J calls and clone size are those listed in that table; D and trimming were worked out from the DNA. The sample gives around 170,000 clones, roughly 83% of which show up once; around 14% is in the top ten. This chain links TRBV2 with TRBJ2-7; 8 bases agree with TRBD1. The clonotype originates from a man between 18 and 35 years old with active or convalescent COVID-19. The sequencing sample was made of peripheral blood. The CDR3 protein is CASSGDRGIGGYEQYF. The CDR3 DNA reads as TGTGCCAGCAGTGGAGACAGGGGAATAGGAGGCTACGAGCAGTACTTC.